The clone carrying this TCR beta chain was recorded a few times. The source of the sample is a study of blood T cells in healthy people across ages. A second roughly 6 to 11 cycle PCR used barcoded and J-beta primers. Each CDR3 protein gets one entry after TCRdb re-called the 5' RACE reads with MiXCR. The sample shows 800,000 to 950,000 distinct CDR3 sequences, about 37% of them seen only once. This CDR3 comprises 14 residues. With 5 bases removed from V and 4 bases from J, the gap between germline ends came to 13 bases. Germline V gene lookup returns CDR1 SGDLS and CDR2 YYNGEE. Sequenced sample: blood. This receptor was taken from a man between 18 and 29 years old in good health. The chain links TRBV9 to TRBJ1-5; D perhaps matches TRBD1 (6 bases). In DNA form, the CDR3 reads TGTGCCAGCAGTCCGCCGGGACAAAATCAGCCCCAGCATTTT. Residues: CASSPPGQNQPQHF.